A selection of T cell receptor beta chains follows, all from one sample in a study of CD8 T cells in ankylosing spondylitis. TCRdb processed the 5' RACE reads anew with MiXCR; each CDR3 protein has one entry. Among around 220,000 distinct CDR3 sequences listed, around 19% were seen once. The sample consisted of blood, either unsorted or a sorted T cell fraction (not recorded which). The origin of the receptors is a male donor with ankylosing spondylitis. Both conserved end residues are part of each CDR3. The D gene is left open where the match is weak. Part of the rows lack a size; the others show once, few, many or a class for expanded clones.

NA | TRBJ2-2 | TRBV7-2 | NA | CASSLSLNTGELFF | TGTGCCAGCAGCTTATCCCTGAACACCGGGGAGCTGTTTTTT
NA | TRBJ2-1 | TRBV27 | NA | CASSLSLGLVNEQFF | TGTGCCAGCAGTTTATCTCTAGGATTAGTCAATGAGCAGTTCTTC
NA | TRBJ2-3 | TRBV6-1 | few | CASRTFGMSTDTQYF | TGTGCCAGCAGAACGTTTGGGATGAGCACAGATACGCAGTATTTT
NA | TRBJ2-5 | TRBV5-8 | NA | CASSLDPLRESETQYF | TGTGCCAGCAGCTTGGACCCCCTAAGGGAGTCGGAGACCCAGTACTTC
NA | TRBJ1-5 | TRBV12-3/TRBV12-4 | once | CDSKPPGPTSQHF | TGTGACAGCAAGCCCCCGGGGCCTACATCCCAGCATTTT
NA | TRBJ2-6 | TRBV7-9 | NA | CASSFITSGANVLTF | TGTGCCAGCAGCTTTATCACCTCTGGGGCCAACGTCCTGACTTTC
NA | TRBJ2-2 | TRBV6-5 | few | CASTTGSGELFF | TGTGCCAGCACCACAGGGTCCGGGGAGCTGTTTTTT
NA | TRBJ2-1 | TRBV2 | few | CASSETPRHEQFF | TGTGCCAGCAGTGAAACCCCCCGACATGAGCAGTTCTTC
TRBD1 | TRBJ1-2 | TRBV19 | few | CATYPGGHGYTF | TGTGCTACTTACCCAGGGGGCCATGGCTACACCTTC
TRBD1 | TRBJ1-1 | TRBV10-3 | many | CAIRDRDKTEAFF | TGTGCCATCCGGGACAGGGATAAGACTGAAGCTTTCTTT